Shown below are 2 T cell receptor beta chains from a single sample sequenced in a study of cytomegalovirus exposure and HLA in healthy donors. PCR was performed using 60 Vbeta and 13 Jbeta primers. The repertoire was sequenced with immunoSEQ multiplex PCR; TCRdb's copy has only in-frame clones and lacks some. The sample lists about 140,000 clones, 76% seen once, with 1.5% to 2% in the top ten. Input material: PBMCs. Receptor source: a female donor in good health and CMV-seropositive.

J is TRBJ2-6 and V is TRBV28; D is perhaps TRBD2 (6 bases). CDR1 and CDR2 (germline): MDHEN, SYDVKM. The V and J ends lost 3 bases and 3 bases respectively, with 15 bases between them. CDR3 length: 17 amino acids. CDR3 loop: CASSFAGIGLGANVLTF. DNA of the CDR3: TGTGCCAGCAGTTTCGCGGGAATTGGCCTTGGGGCCAACGTCCTGACTTTC. The full variable domain, with the rest looked up from reference TRBV28 and TRBJ2-6, is DVKVTQSSRYLVKRTGEKVFLECVQDMDHENMFWYRQDPGLGLRLIYFSYDVKMKEKGDIPEGYSVSREKKERFSLILESASTNQTSMYLCASSFAGIGLGANVLTFGAGSRLTVL.

This chain joins TRBV4-1 and TRBJ2-1; 8 bases agree with TRBD1. The V and J ends lost 5 bases and 7 bases, in that order; junction bases with no gene match: 13. CDR1 and CDR2 from the germline V gene are MGHRA and YSYEKL. This CDR3 is built from 16 residues. The CDR3 reads CASSENAGGARNEQFF. The CDR3 DNA reads as TGCGCCAGCAGCGAGAACGCAGGGGGCGCGAGAAATGAGCAGTTCTTC.